Listed here are 21 T cell receptor beta chains from one sample, sequenced in a study of T cell repertoires in cytomegalovirus infection. MiXCR, applied by TCRdb to the reads, yields one record per CDR3 protein. The table has around 530,000 distinct CDR3 sequences, approximately 17% seen once. Input material: CD8+ T cells from PBMCs. All receptors come from a human donor in good health (CMV status not recorded). Some clones in this sample may be carry-over from other donors' samples.

This clonotype has at least ten counts. This rearrangement joins TRBV12-3 or TRBV12-4 to TRBJ1-1; D is possibly TRBD1 (5 bases). The CDR3 has 15 amino acids. V was pared by 6 bases and J by 2 bases, with 16 bases between. The CDR3 nucleotides read TGTGCCAGCAGGCCACCGGGACGGGTCAACACTGAAGCTTTCTTT. It encodes CASRPPGRVNTEAFF.

In this sample, this clonotype turned up many times. The chain couples TRBV7-9 to TRBJ1-6; no clear D gene. Per the germline V gene, CDR1 is SEHNR and CDR2 is FQNEAQ (reference sequence). Trimming removed 4 bases from V and 8 bases from J, with 12 bases in between. CDR3 length equals 14 residues. CDR3 sequence reads: CASSSTRPDSPLHF. The DNA for the CDR3 is TGTGCCAGCAGCTCAACACGTCCCGATTCACCCCTCCACTTT.

The chain is built from TRBV7-9 and TRBJ2-7; D tentatively reads TRBD1 or TRBD2 (5 bases each). Germline CDR1 reads SEHNR; CDR2 reads FQNEAQ (reference sequence). V was clipped by 1 base and J by 2 bases, with 15 bases between them. This CDR3 is 16 amino acids long. CDR3 DNA sequence: TGTGCCAGCAGCTTAGAGCCGGGACGAAGGGCCTACGAGCAGTACTTC. It translates to CASSLEPGRRAYEQYF.

This clonotype has a count of ten or more. J is TRBJ1-1 and V is TRBV12-5; D possibly corresponds to TRBD1 (5 bases). Germline CDR1 and CDR2: LGHNT and FRNRAP. This CDR3 spans 18 amino acids. V was clipped by 2 bases and J by 3 bases, with 22 bases between them. The CDR3 is CASGLPQTESTKDTEAFF. CDR3 DNA sequence: TGTGCTAGTGGTTTGCCCCAGACAGAATCTACTAAGGACACTGAAGCTTTCTTT.

This clonotype was seen a handful of times. This chain connects TRBV29-1 to TRBJ1-1; a weak D match, TRBD1 (6 bases). The V gene's germline CDR1 is SQVTM and CDR2 ANQGSEA. Trimming shortened V by 4 bases and J by 1 base, and 16 bases separated the two germline ends. The CDR3 loop spans 15 amino acids. CDR3 loop: CSVGELVGANTEAFF. In DNA form, the CDR3 reads TGCAGCGTTGGAGAACTGGTGGGGGCGAACACTGAAGCTTTCTTT.

The chain joins TRBV20-1 to TRBJ2-3, with a possible D match to TRBD2 (6 bases). Germline values: CDR1 DFQATT, CDR2 SNEGSKA (reference sequence). The germline V and J ends were trimmed by 5 bases and 6 bases, with 15 bases remaining between them. This CDR3 comprises 13 residues. In nucleotides, the CDR3 is TGCAGTGCTCGGGACTGGGTAGGGGATACGCAGTATTTT. Encoded protein: CSARDWVGDTQYF.

The genes are TRBV9 and TRBJ2-1; TRBD2 matches 7 bases. From germline, CDR1 is SGDLS and CDR2 YYNGEE. V dropped 0 bases and J dropped 7; count of bases not matched to a gene: 10. CDR3 size: 16 residues. CDR3 sequence (DNA): TGTGCCAGCAGCGTAGGAGGCGGGAGAAAGGGGAATGAGCAGTTCTTC. Translation gives CASSVGGGRKGNEQFF.

There are a few counts of this clonotype. This chain connects TRBV5-4 to TRBJ1-4; no clear D gene. Germline V lookup: CDR1 SGHNT, CDR2 YYREEE (reference sequence). Trimming removed 7 bases from V and 0 bases from J, with 16 bases in between. The CDR3 spans 16 residues. The CDR3 sequence: CASAPAPMATNEKLFF. For the CDR3, the DNA is TGTGCCAGCGCGCCGGCCCCGATGGCAACTAATGAAAAACTGTTTTTT.

This clonotype showed up just a few times. The chain joins TRBV7-3 to TRBJ2-1; a weak D match, TRBD2 (6 bases). Per germline, CDR1 SGHTA and CDR2 FQGTGA. Trimming cost V 1 base and J 6 bases, with 13 bases left between them. The CDR3 contains 15 residues. CDR3 region: CASSLIGGPINEQFF. For the CDR3, the DNA is TGTGCCAGCAGCTTAATAGGAGGGCCGATCAATGAGCAGTTCTTC.

This clonotype was seen just once. This may stem from a read error, because a much larger clone lies one nucleotide away. The chain recombines TRBV2 with TRBJ2-7; TRBD2 aligns across 10 bases. There are 16 residues in the CDR3. In germline, CDR1 is SNHLY, CDR2 FYNNEI. The CDR3 loop is CASSEIRTSGSYVQYF. CDR3 DNA: TGTGCCAGCAGTGAAATAAGGACTAGCGGCTCCTACGTGCAGTACTTC.

The genes are TRBV10-1 and TRBJ2-2; no firm D call. The V gene's germline CDR1 is WNHNN and CDR2 SYGVQD (reference sequence). CDR3 length: 14 residues. Trimming took off 2 bases at V and 0 bases at J, with 4 bases between the two ends. CDR3 bases: TGCGCCAGCAGTGAGGGGGCGAACACCGGGGAGCTGTTTTTT. Translating it yields CASSEGANTGELFF.

The genes are TRBV10-3 and TRBJ2-1; 9 bases map to TRBD1. The CDR3 has 17 amino acids. J was trimmed by 4 bases and V by 6 bases; bases with no gene match: 13. The germline CDR1 and CDR2 sequences are ENHRY and SYGVKD. For the CDR3, the DNA is TGTGCCATCAGCGTCCCGGGACAGGGTTCGGGGTACAATGAGCAGTTCTTC. Its protein is CAISVPGQGSGYNEQFF.

This clonotype was seen a few times. The chain is built from TRBV2 and TRBJ2-3, with 11 bases matching TRBD2. With 2 bases clipped from V and 5 bases from J, the junction kept 18 bases outside the gene matches. Germline CDR1 is SNHLY and CDR2 is FYNNEI. The CDR3 runs 20 residues. In DNA form, the CDR3 reads TGTGCCAGCAGTGAACAGGCTAGCGGGGGGCCTGGATCGTTGGAAGATACGCAGTATTTT. This codes for CASSEQASGGPGSLEDTQYF.

In this sample, this clonotype turned up many times. The chain recombines TRBV11-1 with TRBJ2-2, with D tentatively TRBD1 (5 bases). Trimming stripped 5 bases from V and 6 bases from J, with 19 bases between. The CDR3 length is 16 residues. Germline V gene data show CDR1 as SGHAT and CDR2 as FQDESV (reference sequence). In nucleotides, the CDR3 is TGTGCCAGCAGCCCCTCCGCCAAGGGGATCCCCGGGGAGCTGTTTTTT. Its protein product is CASSPSAKGIPGELFF.

The chain links TRBV4-2 to TRBJ2-3; 9 bases are shared with TRBD2. Germline loops: CDR1 LGHNA, CDR2 YNFKEQ. V dropped 6 bases and J dropped 2; count of bases not matched to a gene: 12. The CDR3 spans 17 residues. CDR3 protein: CASSSRLLAGPTDTQYF. DNA for the CDR3: TGTGCCAGCAGTTCAAGGCTCCTAGCGGGACCCACAGATACGCAGTATTTT.

The rearrangement joins TRBV27 to TRBJ2-7; D is tentatively TRBD1 or TRBD2 (5 bases each). Trimming shortened V by 0 bases and J by 0 bases, and 12 bases separated the two germline ends. The CDR3 runs to 16 residues. Germline values: CDR1 MNHEY, CDR2 SMNVEV (reference sequence). Here the CDR3 reads CASSLSLGAISYEQYF. The CDR3 region has the DNA TGTGCCAGCAGTTTATCCCTCGGGGCGATCTCCTACGAGCAGTACTTC.

The J gene is TRBJ1-3, the V gene TRBV9; D uncertain. The CDR3 is 13 residues long. The germline V gene encodes CDR1 SGDLS and CDR2 YYNGEE. Trimming took off 7 bases at V and 4 bases at J, with 12 bases between the two ends. The CDR3 sequence: CASGDPAGNTIYF. As DNA, the CDR3 is TGTGCCAGCGGCGACCCAGCAGGAAACACCATATATTTT.

This clonotype was counted at least ten times. This chain connects TRBV11-2 to TRBJ2-2; D could derive from TRBD1 or TRBD2 (6 bases each). V dropped 3 bases and J dropped 6 bases, with 11 bases sitting between them. The CDR3 is 14 residues long. Germline CDR1 is SGHAT and CDR2 is FQNNGV. CDR3 region: CASSLAGGSGELFF. The CDR3 DNA sequence: TGTGCCAGCAGCTTGGCCGGGGGCTCCGGGGAGCTGTTTTTT. The whole variable domain, filled in from reference TRBV11-2 and TRBJ2-2, reads EAGVAQSPRYKIIEKRQSVAFWCNPISGHATLYWYQQILGQGPKLLIQFQNNGVVDDSQLPKDRFSAERLKGVDSTLKIQPAKLEDSAVYLCASSLAGGSGELFFGEGSRLTVL.

Many counts were recorded for this clonotype. The chain employs TRBV12-3 or TRBV12-4 and TRBJ2-1; D unresolved. Trimming took off 3 bases at V and 6 bases at J, with 9 bases between the two ends. The length of the CDR3 is 13 residues. CDR3 region: CASSFISANEQFF. The CDR3, as DNA: TGTGCCAGCAGTTTTATTAGTGCCAATGAGCAGTTCTTC.

This clonotype was recorded at least ten times. The genes are TRBV7-9 and TRBJ2-3; maybe TRBD1 (6 bases). With 5 bases removed from V and 2 bases from J, the gap between germline ends came to 11 bases. This CDR3 contains 14 residues. Germline V gene lookup returns CDR1 SEHNR and CDR2 FQNEAQ (reference sequence). The DNA of the CDR3 is TGTGCCAGCAGCCCTTTGGGGGCCACAGATACGCAGTATTTT. Translated, it gives CASSPLGATDTQYF.

This clonotype was counted only a few times. The chain carries TRBV6-5 and TRBJ2-7, with D tentatively TRBD2 (5 bases). Trimming left V 2 bases short and J 5 bases short, with 13 bases between. This CDR3 has 14 amino acids. The germline V gene encodes CDR1 MNHEY and CDR2 SVGAGI. The CDR3 DNA reads TGTGCCAGCAGTTACATCGGCCACGGGGACGAGCAGTACTTC. Translating it yields CASSYIGHGDEQYF.